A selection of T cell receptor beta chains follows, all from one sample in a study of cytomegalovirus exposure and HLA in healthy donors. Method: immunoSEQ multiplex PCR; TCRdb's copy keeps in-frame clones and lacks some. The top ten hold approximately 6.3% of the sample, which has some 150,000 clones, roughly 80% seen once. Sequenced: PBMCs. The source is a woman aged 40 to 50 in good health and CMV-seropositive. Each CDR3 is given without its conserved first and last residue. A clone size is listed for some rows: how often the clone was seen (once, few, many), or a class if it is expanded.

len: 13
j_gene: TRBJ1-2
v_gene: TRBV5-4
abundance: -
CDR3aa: ASSLGATGNYGYT

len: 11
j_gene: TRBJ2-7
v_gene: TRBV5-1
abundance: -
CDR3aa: ASSLAGMYEQY

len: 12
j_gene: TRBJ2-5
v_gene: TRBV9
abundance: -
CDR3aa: ASSAGGDRGTQY

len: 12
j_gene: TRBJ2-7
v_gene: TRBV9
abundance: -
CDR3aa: ASSVASDPYEQY

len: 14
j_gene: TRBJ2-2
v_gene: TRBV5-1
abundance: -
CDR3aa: ASSGWGGADTGELF

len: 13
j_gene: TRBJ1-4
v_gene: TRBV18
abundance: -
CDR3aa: ASSPPRGSKEKLF

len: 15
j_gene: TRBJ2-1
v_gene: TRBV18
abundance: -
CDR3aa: ASSPRTSGGAYNEQF

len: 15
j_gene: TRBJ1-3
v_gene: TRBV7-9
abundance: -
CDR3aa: ASSYRPGGLSGNTIY

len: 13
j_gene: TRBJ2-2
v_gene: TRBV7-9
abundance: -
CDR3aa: SSSLRLADTGELF

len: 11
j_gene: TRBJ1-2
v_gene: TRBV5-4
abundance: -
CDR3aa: ASSLAGNYGYT

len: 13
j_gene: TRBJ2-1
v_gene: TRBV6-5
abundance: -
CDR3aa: ASSTVSGGADEQF

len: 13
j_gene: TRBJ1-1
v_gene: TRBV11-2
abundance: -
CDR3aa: ASSLVSGSGTEAF

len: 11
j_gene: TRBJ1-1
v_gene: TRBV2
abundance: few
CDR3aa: ASSREMNTEAF

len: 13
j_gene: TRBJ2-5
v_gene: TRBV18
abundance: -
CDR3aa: ASSPRPEGGETQY

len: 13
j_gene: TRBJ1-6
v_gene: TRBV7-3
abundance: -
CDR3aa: ASSPGGRSDSPLH

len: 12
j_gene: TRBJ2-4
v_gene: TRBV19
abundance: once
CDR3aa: ASSPRTGLDIQY

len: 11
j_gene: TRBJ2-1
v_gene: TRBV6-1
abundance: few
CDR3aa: ASTGDRGLEQF

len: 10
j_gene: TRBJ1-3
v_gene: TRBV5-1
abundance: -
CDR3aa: ASQGSGNTIY

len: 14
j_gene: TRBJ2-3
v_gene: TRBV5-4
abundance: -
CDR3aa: ASSSPSGGSKDTQY

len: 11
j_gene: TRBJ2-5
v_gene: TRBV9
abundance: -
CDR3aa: ASSGDRVGTQY

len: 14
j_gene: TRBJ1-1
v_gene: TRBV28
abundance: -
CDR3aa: ASSLTGNGDYTEAF

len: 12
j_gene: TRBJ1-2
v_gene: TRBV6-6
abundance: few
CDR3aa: ASRNTGGDYGYT

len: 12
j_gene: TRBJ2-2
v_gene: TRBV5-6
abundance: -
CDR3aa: ASRGTPEAGELF

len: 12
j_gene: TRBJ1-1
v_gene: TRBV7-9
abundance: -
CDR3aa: SSSPHRGDTEAF

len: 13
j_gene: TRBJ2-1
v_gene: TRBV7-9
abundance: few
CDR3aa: ASSPGRSSYNEQF

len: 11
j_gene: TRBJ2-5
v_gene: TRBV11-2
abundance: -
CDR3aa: ASSLGRQETQY

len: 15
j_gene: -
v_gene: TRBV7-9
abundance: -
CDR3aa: ASSAGQGGLSSYEQY

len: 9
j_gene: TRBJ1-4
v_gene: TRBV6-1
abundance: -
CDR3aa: ASRVDEKLF

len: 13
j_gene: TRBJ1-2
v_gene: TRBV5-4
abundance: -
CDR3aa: ASSPWTQPAGGYT

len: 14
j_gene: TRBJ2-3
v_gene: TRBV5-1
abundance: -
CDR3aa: ASSLYSGGATDTQY

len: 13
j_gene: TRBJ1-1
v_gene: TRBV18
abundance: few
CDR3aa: ASSPSTGRQVEAF

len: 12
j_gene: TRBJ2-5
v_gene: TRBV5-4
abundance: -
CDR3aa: ASSLRTTGETQY

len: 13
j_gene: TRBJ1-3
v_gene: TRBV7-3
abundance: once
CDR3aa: ASSLTRDTGNTIY

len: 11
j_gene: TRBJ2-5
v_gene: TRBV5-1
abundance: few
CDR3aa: ASSLSTQETQY

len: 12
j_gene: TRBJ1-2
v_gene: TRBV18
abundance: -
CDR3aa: ASSPDSGSYGYT

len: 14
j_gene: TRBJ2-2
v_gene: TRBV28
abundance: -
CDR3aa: ASSQLAGGNTGELF

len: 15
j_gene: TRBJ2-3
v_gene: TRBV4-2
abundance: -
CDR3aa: ASSQEAGGGATDTQY

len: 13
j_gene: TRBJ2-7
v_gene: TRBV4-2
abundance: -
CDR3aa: ASSQDGTSGYEQY

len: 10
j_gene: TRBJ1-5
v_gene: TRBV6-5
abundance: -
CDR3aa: ASAVGNQPQH

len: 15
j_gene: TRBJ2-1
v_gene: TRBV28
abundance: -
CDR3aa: ASSSPTGAFSYNEQF

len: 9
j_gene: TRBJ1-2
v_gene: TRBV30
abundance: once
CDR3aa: AWISSGGYT

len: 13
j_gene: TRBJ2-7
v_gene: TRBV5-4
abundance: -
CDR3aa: ASSTQLAGIYEQY

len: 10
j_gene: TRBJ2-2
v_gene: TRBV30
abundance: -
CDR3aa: AWSRPPGELF